This entry lists 17 T cell receptor beta chains sequenced from one sample in a study of OX40 agonist ivuxolimab in advanced cancers. Using immunoSEQ multiplex PCR, the repertoire was profiled, and TCRdb retains in-frame clones only, with some absent. The sample consists of approximately 65,000 clones, about nine tenths of them appearing once. The sequenced sample was CD4+ or CD8+ T cells sorted from blood, obtained in a trial of the OX40 agonist ivuxolimab. The source of these receptors is an adult with an advanced solid tumor such as melanoma, head and neck, liver or kidney cancer.

The rearrangement joins TRBV5-4 to TRBJ1-1; TRBD1 is a possible D gene (6 bases). The CDR3 runs 16 residues. The V gene's germline CDR1 is SGHNT and CDR2 YYREEE (reference sequence). V dropped 0 bases and J dropped 1 base, with 13 bases sitting between them. DNA of the CDR3: TGTGCCAGCAGCTTGGGGGCGGGGGCTCGGAACACTGAAGCTTTCTTT. Translating it yields CASSLGAGARNTEAFF.

The rearrangement joins TRBV2 to TRBJ1-5, with unresolved D. The germline V gene encodes CDR1 SNHLY and CDR2 FYNNEI. This CDR3 is 13 amino acids long. Trimming removed 4 bases at V and 6 bases at J, with 10 bases between. Written as DNA, the CDR3 is TGTGCCAGCAGTGGAGACGGACGTCAGCCCCAGCATTTT. Its protein is CASSGDGRQPQHF.

The J gene is TRBJ2-5, the V gene TRBV6-5; D is tentatively TRBD1 or TRBD2 (5 bases each). The V and J ends lost 7 bases and 5 bases respectively, with 8 bases between them. CDR3 size: 11 residues. CDR1 and CDR2 (germline): MNHEY, SVGAGI. The CDR3 region is CASTWGETQYF. For the CDR3, the DNA is TGTGCCAGCACCTGGGGGGAGACCCAGTACTTC.

The chain employs TRBV10-3 and TRBJ1-3; D gene uncertain. Trimming pared 0 bases from V and 0 bases from J, leaving 6 bases between. CDR3 length: 15 residues. Germline CDR1 and CDR2: ENHRY and SYGVKD. The CDR3 loop is CAISESSSSGNTIYF. The CDR3 region has the DNA TGTGCCATCAGTGAGTCATCCAGCTCTGGAAACACCATATATTTT.

The chain is built from TRBV5-1 and TRBJ1-1, with D tentatively TRBD1 (5 bases). Germline V CDR1 and CDR2: SGHRS, YFSETQ. The CDR3 totals 14 residues. V shed 0 bases and J shed 4 bases, with 10 bases lying between them. Here the CDR3 DNA reads TGCGCCAGCAGCTTGGCCCAGGGAGGCACTGAAGCTTTCTTT. Its protein product is CASSLAQGGTEAFF.

This chain links TRBV19 with TRBJ2-7; 7 bases align to TRBD1. Per the germline V gene, CDR1 is LNHDA and CDR2 is SQIVND (reference sequence). The junction had 7 bases not matched to a gene; V was cut back by 9 bases and J by 2 bases. The CDR3 contains 13 residues. The CDR3 protein is CASRDRATYEQYF. CDR3 nucleotides: TGTGCCAGCCGGGACAGAGCTACCTACGAGCAGTACTTC.

The chain couples TRBV7-9 to TRBJ2-5; 12 nucleotides agree with TRBD1. The CDR3 has 18 amino acids. With V trimmed by 4 bases and J by 4 bases, 13 bases remained unmatched. CDR1 SEHNR and CDR2 FQNEAQ come from the germline V gene (reference sequence). In DNA, the CDR3 is TGTGCCAGCAGCTCGCTTCCCCGGGGACAGGGGGCTGGAGAGACCCAGTACTTC. This translates into CASSSLPRGQGAGETQYF.

The chain combines TRBV15 with TRBJ1-3; possible D gene TRBD1, 6 bases. The CDR3 sequence is 16 residues long. Germline V gives CDR1 LNHNV, CDR2 YYDKDF (reference sequence). Trimming cost V 1 base and J 0 bases, with 10 bases left between them. The CDR3 is CATSRGTGSSGNTIYF. For the CDR3, the DNA is TGTGCCACCAGCAGAGGTACAGGGAGCTCTGGAAACACCATATATTTT.

The chain links TRBV10-3 to TRBJ2-3; 9 nucleotides align to TRBD1. The CDR3 spans 13 residues. V was clipped by 11 bases and J by 2 bases; unmatched bases: 5. Germline V CDR1 and CDR2: ENHRY, SYGVKD. The CDR3 DNA reads as TGTGCCTCCGGGACAGGGCCCACAGATACGCAGTATTTT. This codes for CASGTGPTDTQYF.

The rearrangement links TRBV14 to TRBJ2-1; no firm D call. Germline V gene lookup returns CDR1 SGHDN and CDR2 FVKESK. There are 14 residues in the CDR3. Between the trimmed V and J ends, which lost 4 bases and 9 bases, there was a span of 16 bases. CDR3 sequence: CASSPSKGWGEQFF. The CDR3 nucleotides are TGTGCCAGCAGCCCCAGTAAGGGTTGGGGTGAGCAGTTCTTC.

The V call is TRBV7-6, the J call TRBJ2-3; 15 bases match TRBD2. The CDR3 is 16 residues long. Trimming cost V 5 bases and J 4 bases; bases outside gene matches: 4. Germline V CDR1 and CDR2: SGHVS, FNYEAQ. Here the CDR3 reads CASSPRTSGGADTQYF. CDR3 nucleotide sequence: TGTGCCAGCAGCCCTAGGACTAGCGGGGGGGCAGATACGCAGTATTTT.

V is TRBV6-6 and J is TRBJ1-5; 9 nucleotides line up with TRBD1. Germline V CDR1 and CDR2: MNHNY, SVGAGI (reference sequence). This CDR3 has 16 residues. Trimming at V came to 3 bases and at J to 4 bases, leaving 7 bases not matched to a gene. In nucleotides, the CDR3 is TGTGCCAGCAGTTATGTACAGGGGGCGCGGAATCAGCCCCAGCATTTT. Its protein product is CASSYVQGARNQPQHF.

The chain joins TRBV2 to TRBJ1-6; TRBD1 agrees at 9 bases. Germline V lookup: CDR1 SNHLY, CDR2 FYNNEI. Trimming took 8 bases from V and 9 from J; bases not matched to a gene: 8. The CDR3 extends over 14 amino acids. In DNA, the CDR3 is TGTGCCAGCGGGGACAGGGCAGATAGTTCACCCCTCCACTTT. It codes for CASGDRADSSPLHF.

The rearrangement links TRBV27 to TRBJ2-4, with D perhaps matching TRBD1 (6 bases). In germline, CDR1 is MNHEY, CDR2 SMNVEV (reference sequence). This CDR3 is built from 14 residues. V lost 6 bases and J 9 bases, leaving 18 bases between the germline ends. CDR3 sequence reads: CASRARAGEGIQYF. CDR3 bases: TGTGCCAGCAGGGCTCGGGCAGGGGAAGGCATTCAGTACTTC.

The chain carries TRBV4-2 and TRBJ2-7, with a tentative D call TRBD2 (5 bases). The V end was cut by 0 bases, the J end by 3 bases, with 12 bases between. In germline, CDR1 is LGHNA, CDR2 YNFKEQ. This CDR3 contains 15 residues. The CDR3, as DNA: TGTGCCAGCAGCCAAGATCGGGGTGGTTACTACGAGCAGTACTTC. Translating gives CASSQDRGGYYEQYF.

The chain carries TRBV5-1 and TRBJ2-5; D unresolved. CDR1 SGHRS and CDR2 YFSETQ come from the germline V gene. V lost 7 bases, J lost 5 bases, and 12 bases lay in between. CDR3 length equals 12 residues. The CDR3 sequence: CASAPSEETQYF. The CDR3 region has the DNA TGCGCCAGCGCTCCCTCCGAGGAGACCCAGTACTTC.

The V gene is TRBV27, the J gene TRBJ2-3, with 12 bases aligning to TRBD2. Trimming at V came to 6 bases and at J to 4 bases, leaving 5 bases not matched to a gene. The CDR3 spans 15 residues. Germline-derived CDR1 and CDR2 are MNHEY and SMNVEV (reference sequence). The CDR3 here is CASRVLAGGPDTQYF. DNA for the CDR3: TGTGCCAGCAGGGTACTAGCGGGGGGACCAGATACGCAGTATTTT.